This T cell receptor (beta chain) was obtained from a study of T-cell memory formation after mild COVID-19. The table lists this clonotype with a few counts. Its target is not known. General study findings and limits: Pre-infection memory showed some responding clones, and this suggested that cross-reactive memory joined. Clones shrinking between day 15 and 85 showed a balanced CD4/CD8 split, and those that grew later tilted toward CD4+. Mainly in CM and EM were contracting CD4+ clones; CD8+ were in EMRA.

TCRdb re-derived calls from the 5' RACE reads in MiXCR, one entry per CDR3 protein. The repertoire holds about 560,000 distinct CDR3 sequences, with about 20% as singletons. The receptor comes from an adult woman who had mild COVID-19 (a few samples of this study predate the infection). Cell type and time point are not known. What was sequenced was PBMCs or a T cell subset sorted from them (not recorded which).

CDR3 protein: CASSPQGALAKNIQYF. The DNA for the CDR3 is TGTGCCAGCAGCCCCCAGGGGGCCCTAGCCAAAAACATTCAGTACTTC. The chain is built from TRBV7-9 and TRBJ2-4; 8 bases are shared with TRBD1. The CDR3 spans 16 residues. Germline CDR1 and CDR2: SEHNR and FQNEAQ (reference sequence). The junction had 6 bases not matched to a gene; V was cut back by 5 bases and J by 0 bases.